The 9 T cell receptor beta chains given below trace back to one sample, sequenced in a study of vaccination and CD4 T cells after COVID-19. The treatment is: roughly ten-day PBMC culture with coronavirus spike peptide pools or control peptides (ViraFEST assay). No cognate antigen is known for these TCRs. Cultured CD4+ T cell DNA was sequenced using the Oncomine TCR Beta short-read assay. TCRdb recomputed calls from the PCR reads with MiXCR, one row per CDR3 protein. The sample has 2,500 to 3,500 distinct CDR3 sequences, approximately 22% seen once. The sequencing sample was made of CD4+ T cells from blood, cultured in vitro. Source of these receptors: a human donor who had recovered from COVID-19.

This clonotype was recorded a few times. The rearrangement joins TRBV11-3 to TRBJ2-3, with 9 bases matching TRBD2. V gave up 3 bases and J gave up 2 bases; unmatched junction bases: 3. CDR1 is SGHNT, CDR2 YENEEA, per germline. The CDR3 is 15 residues long. Here the CDR3 DNA reads TGTGCCAGCAGCTTCAGCGGGGGGAACACAGATACGCAGTATTTT. It codes for CASSFSGGNTDTQYF.

The chain employs TRBV19 and TRBJ2-3; 9 bases are shared with TRBD2. CDR3 length: 14 residues. Germline CDR1 is LNHDA and CDR2 is SQIVND (reference sequence). Losses at the gene ends were 3 bases for V and 7 bases for J; bases not matched to a gene: 5. DNA of the CDR3: TGTGCCAGTAGTATCCAGGCGGGAGGGAATACGCAGTATTTT. Amino acids: CASSIQAGGNTQYF.

This clonotype was counted only a few times. V is TRBV30 and J is TRBJ1-1; D remains unclear. Germline lookup yields CDR1 GTSNPN and CDR2 SVGIG (reference sequence). This CDR3 comprises 14 residues. Trimming stripped 0 bases from V and 7 bases from J, with 15 bases between. DNA of the CDR3: TGTGCCTGGAGTGTAAACCCAAGAAGCCATGAAGCTTTCTTT. Amino acids: CAWSVNPRSHEAFF. The whole variable domain, remainder taken from reference TRBV30 and TRBJ1-1, is SQTIHQWPATLVQPVGSPLSLECTVEGTSNPNLYWYRQAAGRGLQLLFYSVGIGQISSEVPQNLSASRPQDRQFILSSKKLLLSDSGFYLCAWSVNPRSHEAFFGQGTRLTVV.

This clonotype occurred a few times. The chain employs TRBV6-1 and TRBJ2-7; D is possibly TRBD2 (5 bases). The ends were cut back, 6 bases at V and 0 bases at J, with 9 bases in the middle. Germline loops: CDR1 MNHNS, CDR2 SASEGT. The CDR3 is 13 amino acids. CDR3 sequence: CASSQAASYEQYF. The CDR3 coding sequence is TGTGCCAGCAGCCAAGCGGCCTCCTACGAGCAGTACTTC.

The chain carries TRBV19 and TRBJ2-7, with a weak D call TRBD1 (5 bases). Trimming removed 5 bases from V and 3 bases from J, with 17 bases in between. Germline V gene sequence: CDR1 LNHDA, CDR2 SQIVND (reference sequence). The length of the CDR3 is 15 residues. CDR3 nucleotides: TGTGCCAGTAGTCCCATTGCAGGGAACAACTACGAGCAGTACTTC. Translation gives CASSPIAGNNYEQYF.

This clonotype was seen only a few times. V and J are TRBV5-1 and TRBJ2-3; unclear D gene. CDR1 and CDR2 from the germline V gene are SGHRS and YFSETQ. Trimming took off 1 base at V and 1 base at J, with 7 bases between the two ends. This CDR3 is 14 amino acids long. In nucleotides, the CDR3 is TGCGCCAGCAGCTTGCGTGCGGGCACAGATACGCAGTATTTT. Amino acids: CASSLRAGTDTQYF.

This clonotype was picked up a small number of times. The rearrangement links TRBV19 to TRBJ1-2, with TRBD1 matching over 10 bases. The CDR3 totals 17 residues. The V gene's germline CDR1 is LNHDA and CDR2 SQIVND (reference sequence). Trimming removed 5 bases from V and 1 base from J; junction bases left unmatched: 10. CDR3 DNA sequence: TGTGCCAGTAGTCCCAAGGGGACAGGGGCCCTTAACTATGGCTACACCTTC. It codes for CASSPKGTGALNYGYTF.

Worth noting for this clonotype: The limits of the CDR3 on the DNA are not certain, so only TCRdb's listed CDR3 is given. The chain links TRBV12-3 or TRBV12-4 to TRBJ2-3; the DNA was not compared with TRBD1, the D call given in the table. The CDR3 has 21 amino acids, counting both end residues. CDR3: CASTWGNSYNEQFFGPGTQYF.

The rearrangement joins TRBV7-2 to TRBJ2-7, with 8 bases identical to TRBD1. The ends lost 2 bases at V and 0 bases at J; junction bases unmatched: 3. CDR1 is SGHTA, CDR2 FQGNSA, per germline. The CDR3 consists of 15 residues. CDR3 sequence: CASSLRQGASYEQYF. CDR3 coding DNA: TGTGCCAGCAGCTTACGGCAGGGGGCCTCCTACGAGCAGTACTTC. Combining the CDR3 with reference TRBV7-2 and TRBJ2-7 gives the whole variable domain GAGVSQSPSNKVTEKGKDVELRCDPISGHTALYWYRQSLGQGLEFLIYFQGNSAPDKSGLPSDRFSAERTGGSVSTLTIQRTQQEDSAVYLCASSLRQGASYEQYFGPGTRLTVT.